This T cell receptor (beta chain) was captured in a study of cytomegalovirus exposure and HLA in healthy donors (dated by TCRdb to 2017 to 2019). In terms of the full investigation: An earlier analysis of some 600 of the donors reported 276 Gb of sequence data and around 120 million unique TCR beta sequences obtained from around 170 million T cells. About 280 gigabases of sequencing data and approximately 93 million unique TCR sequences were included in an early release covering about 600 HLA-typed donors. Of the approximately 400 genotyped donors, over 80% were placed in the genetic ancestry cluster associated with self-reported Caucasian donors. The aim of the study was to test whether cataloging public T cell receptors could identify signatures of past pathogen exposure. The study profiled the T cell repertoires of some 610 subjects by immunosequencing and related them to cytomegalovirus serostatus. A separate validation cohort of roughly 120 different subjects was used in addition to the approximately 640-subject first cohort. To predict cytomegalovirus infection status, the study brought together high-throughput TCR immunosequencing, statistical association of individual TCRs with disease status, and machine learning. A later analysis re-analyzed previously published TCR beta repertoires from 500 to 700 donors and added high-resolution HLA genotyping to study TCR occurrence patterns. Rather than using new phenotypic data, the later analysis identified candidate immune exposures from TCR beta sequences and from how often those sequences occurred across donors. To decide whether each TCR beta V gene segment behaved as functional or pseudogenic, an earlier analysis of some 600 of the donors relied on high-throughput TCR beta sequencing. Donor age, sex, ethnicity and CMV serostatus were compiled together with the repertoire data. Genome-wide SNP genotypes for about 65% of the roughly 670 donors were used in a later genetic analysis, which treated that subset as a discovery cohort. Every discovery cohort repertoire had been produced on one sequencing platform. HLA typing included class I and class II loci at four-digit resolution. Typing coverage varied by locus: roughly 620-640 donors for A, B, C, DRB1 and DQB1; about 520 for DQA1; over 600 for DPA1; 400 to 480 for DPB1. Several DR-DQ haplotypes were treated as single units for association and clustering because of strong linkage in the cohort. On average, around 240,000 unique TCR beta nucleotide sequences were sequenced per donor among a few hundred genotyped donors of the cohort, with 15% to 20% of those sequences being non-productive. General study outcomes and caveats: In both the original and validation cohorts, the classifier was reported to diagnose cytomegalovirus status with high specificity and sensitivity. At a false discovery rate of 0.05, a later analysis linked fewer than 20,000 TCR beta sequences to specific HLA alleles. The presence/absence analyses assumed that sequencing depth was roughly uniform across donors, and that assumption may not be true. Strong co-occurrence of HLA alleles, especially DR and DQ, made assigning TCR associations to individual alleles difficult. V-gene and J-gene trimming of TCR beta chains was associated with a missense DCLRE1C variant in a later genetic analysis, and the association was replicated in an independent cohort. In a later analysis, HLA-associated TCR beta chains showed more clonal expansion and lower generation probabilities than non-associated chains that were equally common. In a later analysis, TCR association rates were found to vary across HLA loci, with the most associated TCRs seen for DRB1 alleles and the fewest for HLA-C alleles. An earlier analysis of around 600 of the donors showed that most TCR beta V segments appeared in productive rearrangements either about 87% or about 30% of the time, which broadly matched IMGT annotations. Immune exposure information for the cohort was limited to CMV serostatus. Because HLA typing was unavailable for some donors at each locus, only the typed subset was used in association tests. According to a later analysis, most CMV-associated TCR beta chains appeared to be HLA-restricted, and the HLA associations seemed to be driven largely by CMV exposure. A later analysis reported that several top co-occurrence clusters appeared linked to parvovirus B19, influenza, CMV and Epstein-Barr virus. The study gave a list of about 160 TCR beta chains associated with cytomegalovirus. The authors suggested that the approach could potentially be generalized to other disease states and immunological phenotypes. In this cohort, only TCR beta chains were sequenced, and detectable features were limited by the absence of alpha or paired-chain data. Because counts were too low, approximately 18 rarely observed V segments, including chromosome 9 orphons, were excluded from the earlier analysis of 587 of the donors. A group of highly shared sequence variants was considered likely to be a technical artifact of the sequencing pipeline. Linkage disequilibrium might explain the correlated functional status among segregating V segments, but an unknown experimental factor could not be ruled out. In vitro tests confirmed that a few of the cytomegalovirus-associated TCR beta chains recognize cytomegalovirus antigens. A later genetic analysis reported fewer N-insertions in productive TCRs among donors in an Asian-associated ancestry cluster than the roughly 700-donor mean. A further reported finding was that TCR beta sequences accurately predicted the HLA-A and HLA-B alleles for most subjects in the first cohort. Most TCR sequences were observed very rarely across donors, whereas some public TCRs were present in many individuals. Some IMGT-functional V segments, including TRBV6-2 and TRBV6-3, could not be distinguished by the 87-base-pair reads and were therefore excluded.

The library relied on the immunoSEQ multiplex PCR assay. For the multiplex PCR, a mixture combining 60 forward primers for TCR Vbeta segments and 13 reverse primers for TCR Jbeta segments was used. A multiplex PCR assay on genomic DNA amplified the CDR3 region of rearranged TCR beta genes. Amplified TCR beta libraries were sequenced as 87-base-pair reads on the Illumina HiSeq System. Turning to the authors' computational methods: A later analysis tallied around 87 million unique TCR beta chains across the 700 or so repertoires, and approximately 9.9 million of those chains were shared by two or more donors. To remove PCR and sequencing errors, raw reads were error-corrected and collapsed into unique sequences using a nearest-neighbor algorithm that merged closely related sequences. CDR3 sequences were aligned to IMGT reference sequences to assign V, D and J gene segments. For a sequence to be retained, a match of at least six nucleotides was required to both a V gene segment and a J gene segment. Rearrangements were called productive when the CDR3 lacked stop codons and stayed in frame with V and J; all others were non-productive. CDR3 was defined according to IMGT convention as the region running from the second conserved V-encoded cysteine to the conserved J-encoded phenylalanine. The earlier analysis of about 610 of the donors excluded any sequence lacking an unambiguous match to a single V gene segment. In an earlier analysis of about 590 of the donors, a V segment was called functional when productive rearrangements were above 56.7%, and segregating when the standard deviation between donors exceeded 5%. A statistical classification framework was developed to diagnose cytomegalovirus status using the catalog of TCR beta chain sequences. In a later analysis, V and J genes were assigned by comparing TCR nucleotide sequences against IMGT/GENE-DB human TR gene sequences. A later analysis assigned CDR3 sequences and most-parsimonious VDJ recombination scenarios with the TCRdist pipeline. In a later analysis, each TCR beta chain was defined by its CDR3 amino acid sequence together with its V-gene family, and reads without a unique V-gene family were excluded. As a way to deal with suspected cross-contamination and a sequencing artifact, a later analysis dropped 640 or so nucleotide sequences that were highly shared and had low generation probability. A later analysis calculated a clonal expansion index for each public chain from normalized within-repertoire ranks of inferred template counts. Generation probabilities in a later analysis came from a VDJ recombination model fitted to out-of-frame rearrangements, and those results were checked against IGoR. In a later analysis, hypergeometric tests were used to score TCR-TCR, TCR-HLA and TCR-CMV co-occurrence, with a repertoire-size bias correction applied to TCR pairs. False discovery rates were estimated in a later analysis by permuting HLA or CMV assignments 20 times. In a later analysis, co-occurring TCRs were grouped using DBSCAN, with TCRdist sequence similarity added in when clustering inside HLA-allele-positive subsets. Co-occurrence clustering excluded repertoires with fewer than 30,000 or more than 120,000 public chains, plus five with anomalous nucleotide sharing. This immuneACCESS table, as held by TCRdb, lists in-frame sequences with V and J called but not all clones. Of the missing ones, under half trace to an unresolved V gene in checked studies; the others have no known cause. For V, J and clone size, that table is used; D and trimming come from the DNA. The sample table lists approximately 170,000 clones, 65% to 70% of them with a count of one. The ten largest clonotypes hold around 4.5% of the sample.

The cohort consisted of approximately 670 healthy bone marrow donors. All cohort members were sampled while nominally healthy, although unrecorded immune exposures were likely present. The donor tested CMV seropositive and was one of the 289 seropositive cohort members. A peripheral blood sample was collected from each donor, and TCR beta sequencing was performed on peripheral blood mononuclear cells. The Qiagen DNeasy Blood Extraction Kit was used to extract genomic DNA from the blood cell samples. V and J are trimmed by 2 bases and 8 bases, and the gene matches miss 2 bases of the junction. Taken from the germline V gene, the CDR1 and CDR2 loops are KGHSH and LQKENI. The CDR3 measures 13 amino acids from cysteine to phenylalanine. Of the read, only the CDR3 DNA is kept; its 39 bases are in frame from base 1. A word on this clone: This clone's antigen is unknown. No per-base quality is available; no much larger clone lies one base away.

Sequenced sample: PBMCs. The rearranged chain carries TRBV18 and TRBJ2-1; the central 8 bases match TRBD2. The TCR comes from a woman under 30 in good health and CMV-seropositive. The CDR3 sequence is CASSPTGRDEQFF. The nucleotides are TGTGCCAGCTCACCAACCGGGAGGGATGAGCAGTTCTTC.